Listed here are 10 T cell receptor beta chains from one sample, sequenced in a study of early T cells in non-severe SARS-CoV-2 infection. TCRdb reprocessed the 5' RACE reads with MiXCR, giving one entry per CDR3 protein. The sample lists around 84,000 distinct CDR3 sequences; about 15% were seen once. Material for sequencing was whole blood. These receptors were collected from an adult who was a healthcare worker with PCR-confirmed SARS-CoV-2 infection or an uninfected control (not recorded which).

The chain uses TRBV12-3 or TRBV12-4 and TRBJ2-1, with D uncertain. The CDR3 loop spans 16 amino acids. V lost 5 bases, J lost 9 bases, and 23 bases lay in between. The DNA for the CDR3 is TGTGCCAGCAGTCTCCTAGATCCTCAGGCGTTGGGTGAGCAGTTCTTC. This codes for CASSLLDPQALGEQFF.

This sequence joins TRBV12-5 and TRBJ1-1, with 7 bases fitting TRBD1. Germline-derived CDR1 and CDR2 are LGHNT and FRNRAP. The ends lost 5 bases at V and 4 bases at J; junction bases unmatched: 7. The CDR3 covers 14 residues. The DNA for the CDR3 is TGTGCTAGTGGTAACCAGGGGGAGGGCACTGAAGCTTTCTTT. It translates to CASGNQGEGTEAFF.

The V call is TRBV28, the J call TRBJ2-7; TRBD1 or TRBD2 may be the D gene (5 bases each). CDR3 length: 17 residues. The V end lost 4 bases, the J end lost 2 bases, and 21 bases lay between the germline ends. CDR1 and CDR2 (germline): MDHEN, SYDVKM. The DNA for the CDR3 is TGTGCCAGCAGTTCCCCCCGGAGGACAACAACTACCTACGAGCAGTACTTC. Translation gives CASSSPRRTTTTYEQYF. The full variable domain, in which reference TRBV28 and TRBJ2-7 provide the parts outside the CDR3, is DVKVTQSSRYLVKRTGEKVFLECVQDMDHENMFWYRQDPGLGLRLIYFSYDVKMKEKGDIPEGYSVSREKKERFSLILESASTNQTSMYLCASSSPRRTTTTYEQYFGPGTRLTVT.

This chain connects TRBV19 to TRBJ1-3; 12 bases match TRBD1. This CDR3 is 14 amino acids long. Germline V gene data show CDR1 as LNHDA and CDR2 as SQIVND (reference sequence). V trimming: 9 bases; J trimming: 2 bases; junction bases outside the gene matches: 2. The DNA for the CDR3 is TGTGCCAGCTGGGACAGGGGGCCTGGAAACACCATATATTTT. Amino acid sequence: CASWDRGPGNTIYF.

The chain carries TRBV28 and TRBJ2-3, with TRBD2 matching over 7 bases. Germline V gene sequence: CDR1 MDHEN, CDR2 SYDVKM. Losses at the gene ends were 6 bases for V and 3 bases for J; bases not matched to a gene: 18. CDR3 length equals 18 residues. The CDR3 DNA reads TGTGCCAGCAGAGTATTGCGGGGAGGGCCCAATATGACAGATACGCAGTATTTT. This translates into CASRVLRGGPNMTDTQYF.

The table lists this clonotype with a few counts. The chain carries TRBV19 and TRBJ2-7; 9 positions match TRBD1. Germline V CDR1 and CDR2: LNHDA, SQIVND (reference sequence). V lost 8 bases and J lost 5; bases outside the gene matches: 10. CDR3 length: 14 amino acids. The CDR3 nucleotides read TGTGCCAGTCAAGGGCGGGACAGGGTTGACGAGCAGTACTTC. Amino acids: CASQGRDRVDEQYF.

This sequence joins TRBV2 and TRBJ1-5; TRBD1 matches 9 bases. The CDR3 has 15 amino acids. With V trimmed by 3 bases and J by 4 bases, 4 bases remained unmatched. Per the germline V gene, CDR1 is SNHLY and CDR2 is FYNNEI. CDR3 sequence reads: CASSDTGGPNQPQHF. The CDR3 bases are TGTGCCAGCAGTGACACAGGGGGCCCTAATCAGCCCCAGCATTTT.

This clonotype was seen ten or more times. V is TRBV30 and J is TRBJ1-1; a possible D gene is TRBD1 (5 bases). This CDR3 has 14 amino acids. V lost 1 base to trimming and J lost 6 bases, with 15 bases between them. CDR1 is GTSNPN, CDR2 SVGIG, per germline (reference sequence). CDR3: CAWSGGPSLAEAFF. CDR3 bases: TGTGCCTGGAGTGGGGGCCCAAGCTTGGCTGAAGCTTTCTTT.

On this clonotype itself: The junction departs from the called germline gene at one end, perhaps through a read error. The rearrangement links TRBV7-6 to TRBJ2-7; TRBD1 agrees at 9 bases. Germline V gene lookup returns CDR1 SGHVS and CDR2 FNYEAQ. The CDR3 covers 14 residues. The CDR3 here is CDSSLGTGQREQYF. DNA of the CDR3: TGTGACAGCAGCTTAGGGACAGGGCAACGCGAGCAGTACTTC.

This clonotype turned up a few times. The chain carries TRBV13 and TRBJ1-5; 7 positions agree with TRBD1. The ends lost 5 bases at V and 2 bases at J; junction bases unmatched: 6. Germline assignment: CDR1 PRHDT and CDR2 FYEKMQ (reference sequence). This CDR3 is 15 amino acids long. The CDR3, as DNA: TGTGCCAGCAGCCGAGGGGGCGCGGGCAATCAGCCCCAGCATTTT. Translated: CASSRGGAGNQPQHF.